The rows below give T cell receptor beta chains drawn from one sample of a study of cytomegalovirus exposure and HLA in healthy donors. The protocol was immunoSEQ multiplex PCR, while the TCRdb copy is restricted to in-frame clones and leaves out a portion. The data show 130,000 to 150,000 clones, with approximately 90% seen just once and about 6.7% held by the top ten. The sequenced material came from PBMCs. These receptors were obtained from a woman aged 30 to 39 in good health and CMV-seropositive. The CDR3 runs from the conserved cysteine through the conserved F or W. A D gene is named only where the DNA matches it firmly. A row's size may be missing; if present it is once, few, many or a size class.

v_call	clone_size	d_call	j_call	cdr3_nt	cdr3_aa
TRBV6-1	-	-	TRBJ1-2	TGTGCCAGCAGTGAAAGGGGTGTCGAGGGCTACACCTTC	CASSERGVEGYTF
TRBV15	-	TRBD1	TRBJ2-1	TGTGCCACCAGCCGCAAGACAGGGGTCGGGATCTACAATGAGCAGTTCTTC	CATSRKTGVGIYNEQFF
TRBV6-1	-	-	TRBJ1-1	TGTGCCAGCAGTGACAGGGGATTGAACACTGAAGCTTTCTTT	CASSDRGLNTEAFF
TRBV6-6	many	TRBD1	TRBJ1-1	TGTGCCAGCAGTTTCGGACAGGGAGGGGTGGGAAACTTT	CASSFGQGGVGNF
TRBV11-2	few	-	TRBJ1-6	TGTGCCAGCAGCTCGTCCAGGGATCGGTCACCCCTCCACTTT	CASSSSRDRSPLHF
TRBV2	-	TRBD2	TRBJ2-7	TGTGCCAGCAGACTAGCGGGAGTCCCCTACGAGCAGTACTTC	CASRLAGVPYEQYF
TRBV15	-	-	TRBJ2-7	TGTGCCACCAGCAGAGATAGTACCTCCTACGAGCAGTACTTC	CATSRDSTSYEQYF
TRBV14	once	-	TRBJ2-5	TGTGCCAGCAGCCAAAATCGGGGGGAGACCCAGTACTTC	CASSQNRGETQYF
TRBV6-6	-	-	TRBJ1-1	TGTGCCAGCAGTTTGGGACGGGGGACTGAAGCTTTCTTT	CASSLGRGTEAFF
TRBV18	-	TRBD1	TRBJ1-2	TGTGCCAGCTCCCGGACAGGAGATGGCTACACCTTC	CASSRTGDGYTF
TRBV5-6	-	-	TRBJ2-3	TGTGCCAGCAGCTTGGAAGGCCAGGGGGATACGCAGTATTTT	CASSLEGQGDTQYF
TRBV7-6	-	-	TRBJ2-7	TGTGCCAGCAGCTTAGCGGGGCACGGCGAGCAGTACTTC	CASSLAGHGEQYF
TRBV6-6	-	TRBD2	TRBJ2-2	TGTGCCAGCAGTAAACCTAGCGGGGGGGCCGGGGAGCTGTTTTTT	CASSKPSGGAGELFF
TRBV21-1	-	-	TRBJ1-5	TGTGCCAGCAGCAAAGCCGACACGTATAGCAATCAGCCCCAGCATTTT	CASSKADTYSNQPQHF
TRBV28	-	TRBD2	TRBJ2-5	TGTGCCAGCAGTCCCAGCGGGAGGGCGCGAGAGACCCAGTACTTC	CASSPSGRARETQYF
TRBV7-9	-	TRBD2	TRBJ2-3	TGTGCCAGCAGCCCACAGACTAGCGGGGAAGATACGCAGTATTTT	CASSPQTSGEDTQYF